These 17 T cell receptor beta chains were sequenced from one sample in a study of blood T cells in healthy people across ages. A second PCR, run for roughly 7 to 12 cycles, used a sample-barcoded 5' primer plus a J-beta primer mix. TCRdb called the 5' RACE reads again in MiXCR, with one record for every CDR3 protein. The sample lists over 500,000 distinct CDR3 sequences, over 40% seen once, with less than 15% in the top ten. The specimen was blood. The receptors were sampled from a woman over 75 in good health.

There are many counts of this clonotype. The rearrangement uses TRBV7-6 and TRBJ2-7; D possibly corresponds to TRBD1 (6 bases). The CDR3 has 15 residues. With 2 bases removed from V and 2 bases from J, the gap between germline ends came to 13 bases. The germline gives CDR1 SGHVS, CDR2 FNYEAQ. CDR3: CASSLWGTFPYEQYF. In nucleotides, the CDR3 is TGTGCCAGCAGCTTATGGGGGACATTTCCCTACGAGCAGTACTTC.

On this clonotype itself: The CDR3 carries no conserved terminal phenylalanine or tryptophan, so it likely arises from a read error. The chain carries TRBV6-6 and TRBJ1-2; 8 bases agree with TRBD1. CDR3 length equals 15 residues. V lost 2 bases, J lost 3 bases, and 5 bases stayed unmatched. Per the germline V gene, CDR1 is MNHNY and CDR2 is SVGAGI (reference sequence). CDR3 sequence reads: CASSYRPTGDYGYTL. The CDR3 DNA reads as TGTGCCAGCAGTTACCGACCGACAGGGGACTATGGCTACACCTTA.

This clonotype was seen repeatedly, ten times or more. The rearrangement links TRBV20-1 to TRBJ2-1, with TRBD2 as a possible D gene (5 bases). Germline loops: CDR1 DFQATT, CDR2 SNEGSKA (reference sequence). The CDR3 runs to 14 residues. Trimming took off 3 bases at V and 7 bases at J, with 16 bases between the two ends. The CDR3 here is CSASKGVYGNEQFF. In DNA form, the CDR3 reads TGCAGTGCTAGCAAGGGAGTATACGGTAATGAGCAGTTCTTC.

The rearrangement links TRBV6-2 or TRBV6-3 to TRBJ1-2; no clear D. The V and J ends lost 2 bases and 4 bases respectively, with 5 bases between them. The CDR3 runs 12 residues. The germline V gene encodes CDR1 MNHEY and CDR2 SVGEGT. The CDR3 loop is CASSYGLYGYTF. In nucleotides, the CDR3 is TGTGCCAGCAGTTACGGACTCTATGGCTACACCTTC.

This clonotype was counted at least ten times. This chain links TRBV12-3 or TRBV12-4 with TRBJ1-1; 7 bases align to TRBD1. There are 15 residues in the CDR3. With V trimmed by 4 bases and J by 4 bases, 9 bases remained unmatched. CDR3 DNA sequence: TGTGCCAGCAGTTCTTACAGGGGATGGGGCACTGAAGCTTTCTTT. Protein product: CASSSYRGWGTEAFF.

CDR3 residues: CASRSIAANEQFF. The CDR3 nucleotides are TGTGCCAGCAGATCAATAGCGGCCAATGAGCAGTTCTTC. J is TRBJ2-1 and V is TRBV6-6; maybe TRBD2 (6 bases). The ends were cut back, 6 bases at V and 6 bases at J, with 12 bases in the middle. From germline, CDR1 is MNHNY and CDR2 SVGAGI (reference sequence). The CDR3 runs to 13 residues.

This sequence joins TRBV9 and TRBJ1-2, with D possibly being TRBD1 (5 bases). V gave up 2 bases and J gave up 6 bases, with 17 bases separating them. The CDR3 spans 15 residues. CDR1 SGDLS and CDR2 YYNGEE come from the germline V gene. The CDR3 reads CASSVPPEPGNGYTF. In nucleotides, the CDR3 is TGTGCCAGCAGCGTCCCCCCAGAACCAGGGAATGGCTACACCTTC.

This clonotype was picked up a small number of times. V is TRBV18 and J is TRBJ2-1, with TRBD2 matching over 9 bases. The CDR3 covers 14 residues. With 4 bases clipped from V and 3 bases from J, the junction kept 1 base outside the gene matches. The germline gives CDR1 KGHSH, CDR2 LQKENI. The CDR3 DNA reads TGTGCCAGCTCACAAGCGGGGGGCTACAATGAGCAGTTCTTC. This translates into CASSQAGGYNEQFF.

The gene calls are TRBV20-1 and TRBJ1-5; possible D gene TRBD1, 5 bases. The CDR3 runs 14 residues. The V gene lost 6 bases and the J gene lost 5 bases, with 17 bases spanning the gap. Germline values: CDR1 DFQATT, CDR2 SNEGSKA (reference sequence). CDR3 amino acids: CSASRGAADQPQHF. In DNA, the CDR3 is TGCAGTGCCAGCCGAGGGGCAGCGGATCAGCCCCAGCATTTT.

The V call is TRBV27, the J call TRBJ2-4; 8 bases are a match to TRBD1. The assigned J gene may be wrong: the sequence end matches TRBJ2-7 better. CDR1 MNHEY and CDR2 SMNVEV come from the germline V gene (reference sequence). The CDR3 covers 17 residues. The chain's CDR3 is CASSRGSGGSTSYEQYF. The CDR3, as DNA: TGTGCCAGCAGTCGTGGATCAGGGGGCTCAACCTCCTACGAGCAGTACTTC.

The chain joins TRBV10-3 to TRBJ2-3; D gene unclear. Germline CDR1 is ENHRY and CDR2 is SYGVKD. The CDR3 consists of 12 residues. V was clipped by 1 base and J by 4 bases, with 3 bases between them. The CDR3: CAISEFPDTQYF. As DNA, the CDR3 is TGTGCCATCAGTGAGTTTCCAGATACGCAGTATTTT.

To note about this clonotype: This sequence may be a read error, since a much larger clone differs from it by one base. Written as DNA, the CDR3 is TGTGCCAGCAGCTTAGTAGGCAAACGGGGGAATGAGCAGTACTTC. Its protein is CASSLVGKRGNEQYF. J is TRBJ2-7 and V is TRBV7-2, with D maybe TRBD2 (6 bases). Looked up from germline, CDR1 is SGHTA and CDR2 is FQGNSA. The CDR3 has 15 residues. Trimming left V 1 base short and J 7 bases short, with 17 bases between.

The V call is TRBV28, the J call TRBJ1-1; no firm D call. The ends were cut back, 9 bases at V and 7 bases at J, with 21 bases in the middle. From germline, CDR1 is MDHEN and CDR2 SYDVKM. CDR3 length: 14 amino acids. CDR3: CASKEDHITIEAFF. The CDR3 DNA sequence: TGTGCCAGTAAAGAGGACCATATAACAATTGAAGCTTTCTTT.

The chain uses TRBV20-1 and TRBJ2-7; D perhaps matches TRBD1 (5 bases). V was shortened by 6 bases and J by 4 bases, with 10 bases between the two germline ends. Germline V gene lookup returns CDR1 DFQATT and CDR2 SNEGSKA (reference sequence). The CDR3 runs to 11 residues. Written as DNA, the CDR3 is TGCAGTGCCCCGGACATTTACGAGCAGTACTTC. It yields the protein CSAPDIYEQYF.

At least ten counts were recorded for this clonotype. J is TRBJ2-1 and V is TRBV19, with D possibly matching TRBD1 (6 bases). Germline V gives CDR1 LNHDA, CDR2 SQIVND (reference sequence). CDR3 length equals 15 residues. V dropped 10 bases and J dropped 4 bases, with 20 bases sitting between them. Here the CDR3 reads CATDLVQGNYNEQFF. CDR3 nucleotides: TGTGCCACCGACTTGGTACAGGGAAATTACAATGAGCAGTTCTTC.

This clonotype occurred a few times. This chain links TRBV3-1 with TRBJ1-4; no firm D call. With 4 bases removed from V and 11 bases from J, the gap between germline ends came to 23 bases. This CDR3 region has 16 residues. Germline values: CDR1 LGHDT, CDR2 YNNKEL (reference sequence). The CDR3 DNA follows: TGTGCCAGCAGCCGCGGATCCTCCGACGGACTTAGGAAACTGTTTTTT. Its protein is CASSRGSSDGLRKLFF.

This rearrangement joins TRBV3-1 to TRBJ2-2; 8 bases align to TRBD2. The CDR3 spans 15 residues. V was clipped by 5 bases and J by 5 bases; unmatched bases: 7. Per the germline V gene, CDR1 is LGHDT and CDR2 is YNNKEL (reference sequence). The CDR3 loop is CASSEGSGGTGELFF. The CDR3 region has the DNA TGTGCCAGCAGCGAAGGTTCGGGAGGGACCGGGGAGCTGTTTTTT. The complete variable domain, with remaining parts taken from reference TRBV3-1 and TRBJ2-2, reads DTAVSQTPKYLVTQMGNDKSIKCEQNLGHDTMYWYKQDSKKFLKIMFSYNNKELIINETVPNRFSPKSPDKAHLNLHINSLELGDSAVYFCASSEGSGGTGELFFGEGSRLTVL.